This T cell receptor (beta chain) was found in a study of CXCR3-negative and CXCR3-positive naive CD8 T cells. Triplicate sorts, 300,000 cells apiece, were made for each CD8+ T cell subset. CDR3 length: 12 residues. Germline-derived CDR1 and CDR2 are MDHEN and SYDVKM. A remark on this clonotype: Its antigen is undetermined.

General study points: Much lower diversity was found in memory CD8+ cells, while both naive subsets had comparably high diversity.

Through 5' RACE with UMI labels, the TRB cDNA libraries were prepared. TCRdb re-called the 5' RACE reads; one entry per CDR3 protein, DNA not given. The sample holds approximately 53,000 distinct CDR3 sequences. Input material: memory CD8+ T cells from blood. The rearrangement uses TRBV28 and TRBJ2-1; TCRdb's D call of TRBD1 is untestable without DNA. The clonotype was recovered from a human donor in good health. Some clones in this sample may be carry-over from other donors' samples. CDR3 loop: CASGTGDNEQFF. Full variable domain (missing parts from reference TRBV28 and TRBJ2-1): DVKVTQSSRYLVKRTGEKVFLECVQDMDHENMFWYRQDPGLGLRLIYFSYDVKMKEKGDIPEGYSVSREKKERFSLILESASTNQTSMYLCASGTGDNEQFFGPGTRLTVL.